The present T cell receptor (beta chain) was sequenced within a study of cytomegalovirus exposure and HLA in healthy donors. About the study: In an early release, HLA-typed donors contributed tens of millions of unique TCR sequences.

The PCR employed 60 Vbeta primers together with 13 Jbeta primers. TCRdb keeps only in-frame clones here, not all; method: immunoSEQ multiplex PCR. In the table there are a few hundred thousand clones, approximately 80% of which are singletons. The sequenced material came from PBMCs. The origin of this receptor is a girl aged 2 to 9 in good health and CMV-seronegative.

The CDR3 here is CASSLQGAVGTEAFF. CDR3 coding DNA: TGTGCCAGCAGTTTACAGGGGGCGGTGGGCACTGAAGCTTTCTTT. The rearrangement joins TRBV27 to TRBJ1-1; TRBD1 matches 8 bases. The CDR3 extends over 15 amino acids. Trimming cost V 2 bases and J 4 bases; bases outside gene matches: 6. CDR1 and CDR2 from the germline V gene are MNHEY and SMNVEV (reference sequence).